This T cell receptor (beta chain) was profiled in a study of regulatory T cells in long-lasting Graves disease. Points from the study as a whole: Analysis covered peripheral blood alone, not thyroid tissue.

Per germline, CDR1 SNHLY and CDR2 FYNNEI. Trimming took 6 bases from V and 2 from J, leaving 14 bases between them. This CDR3 contains 16 residues. About this clonotype itself: Its antigen is undetermined.

Both iRepertoire HTBI primers and Arm-PCR of CDR3 regions were used to build the TCR beta libraries. MiXCR, applied by TCRdb to the multiplex PCR reads, yields one record per CDR3 protein. The sample lists about 450,000 distinct CDR3 sequences, around 20% occurring once. As for time point: persistent/refractory GD, antithyroid drugs over 5 years with positive TRAb. PBMCs provided the RNA from which the TCR library was made. Per American Thyroid Association guidelines, Graves' disease was diagnosed. This receptor was obtained from a female donor with Graves disease. The chain links TRBV2 to TRBJ2-6; tentatively, D is TRBD2 (6 bases). This specimen was peripheral blood mononuclear cells (PBMCs), taken when the disease was refractory, from a patient treated with antithyroid drugs. The CDR3 bases are TGTGCCAGCAGGGGCGGCGGGGTTGCTGGGGCCAACGTCCTGACTTTC. This sequence encodes CASRGGGVAGANVLTF.